What follows is one T cell receptor (beta chain) and its context. What it binds is unknown. In germline, CDR1 is SGHVS, CDR2 FQNEAQ. The length of the CDR3 is 12 residues. Trimming took 5 bases from V and 7 from J, leaving 9 bases between them. These data belong to a study of beta chain features in type 1 diabetes. Whole-study findings and limits: Across all four CD4+ subsets, people with type 1 diabetes showed modestly shorter TCRB CDR3s.

Every bit of the isolated RNA underwent reverse transcription, so sequencing read expressed TCRB transcripts. Data came from immunoSEQ multiplex PCR; TCRdb stores just in-frame clones and leaves some out. The sample includes around 650,000 clones, over 10% of them seen just once. The sample was naive CD4+ T cells from blood. The sequence derives from a man aged 25 to 40 with type 1 diabetes. The genes are TRBV7-8 and TRBJ2-1; no clear D. CDR3 sequence reads: CASSPRANEQFF. For the CDR3, the DNA is TGTGCCAGCAGCCCCCGGGCAAATGAGCAGTTCTTC.